A single sample is the source of the 24 T cell receptor beta chains below, sequenced in a study of cytomegalovirus exposure and HLA in healthy donors. The study ran its PCR with 60 Vbeta and 13 Jbeta primers. The repertoire was sequenced with immunoSEQ multiplex PCR; TCRdb's copy has only in-frame clones and lacks some. This table holds about 160,000 clones, 60% to 85% found once. The specimen sequenced was PBMCs. The receptors originated from a woman aged 40 to 50 in good health and CMV-seronegative.

The chain is built from TRBV2 and TRBJ2-2; TRBD2 matches at 8 bases. The junction had 18 bases not matched to a gene; V was cut back by 7 bases and J by 8 bases. Germline CDR1 and CDR2: SNHLY and FYNNEI. The CDR3 is 17 residues long. The chain's CDR3 is CASILGAGGAELGELFF. In DNA, the CDR3 is TGTGCCAGCATCCTCGGCGCGGGGGGCGCTGAGTTGGGGGAGCTGTTTTTT.

V gene TRBV27 combines with J gene TRBJ1-1; D perhaps matches TRBD1 (5 bases). Trimming cost V 6 bases and J 0 bases, with 8 bases left between them. The CDR3 sequence is 13 residues long. Germline lookup yields CDR1 MNHEY and CDR2 SMNVEV (reference sequence). In nucleotides, the CDR3 is TGTGCCAGCAGCCGGGGGGTGAACACTGAAGCTTTCTTT. Amino acid sequence: CASSRGVNTEAFF.

The table lists this clone with a few counts. The gene calls are TRBV5-1 and TRBJ1-1, with 7 bases identical to TRBD1. Germline V lookup: CDR1 SGHRS, CDR2 YFSETQ. The V gene end was trimmed by 6 bases and the J gene end by 1 base; junction bases not matched to a gene: 9. The CDR3 is made up of 15 amino acids. The CDR3 bases are TGCGCCAGCAACCCAACAGGGGCACCGAACACTGAAGCTTTCTTT. Its protein product is CASNPTGAPNTEAFF.

The V and J genes are TRBV5-1 and TRBJ2-7, with 10 bases fitting TRBD1. CDR1 and CDR2 (germline): SGHRS, YFSETQ. This CDR3 contains 14 residues. Trimming at V came to 2 bases and at J to 5 bases, leaving 4 bases not matched to a gene. The CDR3 region is CASSFQTGGNEQYF. The CDR3 nucleotides are TGCGCCAGCAGCTTTCAGACAGGGGGCAACGAGCAGTACTTC. Filled out from reference TRBV5-1 and TRBJ2-7, the complete variable domain reads KAGVTQTPRYLIKTRGQQVTLSCSPISGHRSVSWYQQTPGQGLQFLFEYFSETQRNKGNFPGRFSGRQFSNSRSEMNVSTLELGDSALYLCASSFQTGGNEQYFGPGTRLTVT.

This chain connects TRBV19 to TRBJ2-3; D unresolved. Trimming removed 5 bases at V and 5 bases at J, with 8 bases between. CDR3 length: 12 residues. Germline assignment: CDR1 LNHDA and CDR2 SQIVND (reference sequence). CDR3 bases: TGTGCCAGTAGTTTTCTTTTAGATACGCAGTATTTT. It translates to CASSFLLDTQYF.

The rearrangement uses TRBV13 and TRBJ1-5, with D perhaps TRBD1 (6 bases). Germline V gene lookup returns CDR1 PRHDT and CDR2 FYEKMQ (reference sequence). The CDR3 is made up of 14 amino acids. V was cut by 5 bases and J by 0 bases, with 8 bases left in between. CDR3: CASSQGYSNQPQHF. DNA of the CDR3: TGTGCCAGCAGCCAGGGGTATAGCAATCAGCCCCAGCATTTT.

The CDR3 spells CASSDYGGARGNTIYF. CDR3 coding DNA: TGTGCCAGCAGTGATTATGGGGGGGCGCGAGGAAACACCATATATTTT. The chain is built from TRBV28 and TRBJ1-3; D perhaps matches TRBD1 (6 bases). Trimming stripped 5 bases from V and 4 bases from J, with 18 bases between. In germline, CDR1 is MDHEN, CDR2 SYDVKM. This CDR3 is built from 16 residues.

By sample share, this clone is medium-sized. V is TRBV7-2 and J is TRBJ2-7, with 11 positions matching TRBD2. Looked up from germline, CDR1 is SGHTA and CDR2 is FQGNSA. V dropped 5 bases and J dropped 4; count of bases not matched to a gene: 7. The CDR3 runs 15 residues. The CDR3 DNA reads TGTGCCAGCAGCCGGCCGGGACTAGCGGTTTACGAGCAGTACTTC. Translation: CASSRPGLAVYEQYF.

The V and J genes are TRBV5-6 and TRBJ1-4, with 8 bases aligning to TRBD1. V gave up 4 bases and J gave up 3 bases; unmatched junction bases: 5. Germline CDR1 is SGHDT and CDR2 is YYEEEE. CDR3 size: 15 residues. The chain's CDR3 is CASSTRTGPNEKLFF. The DNA for the CDR3 is TGTGCCAGCAGCACCAGGACAGGGCCTAATGAAAAACTGTTTTTT.

The gene calls are TRBV10-3 and TRBJ1-1; 9 nucleotides line up with TRBD1. This CDR3 is built from 12 residues. Germline trimming cut 10 bases from V and 5 bases from J; bases unmatched to any gene: 5. Germline CDR1 reads ENHRY; CDR2 reads SYGVKD. CDR3 nucleotides: TGTGCCACCCGACAGGGGGAAACTGAAGCTTTCTTT. It is translated as CATRQGETEAFF.

The V call is TRBV9, the J call TRBJ2-2; possibly TRBD1 for D (7 bases). This CDR3 spans 15 amino acids. The germline V and J ends were trimmed by 6 bases and 4 bases, with 16 bases remaining between them. Germline V CDR1 and CDR2: SGDLS, YYNGEE. The CDR3 here is CASTPEGAVTGELFF. The CDR3 DNA is TGTGCCAGCACCCCGGAGGGGGCGGTCACCGGGGAGCTGTTTTTT.

The chain's CDR3 is CASSEGARQVGRETQYF. The CDR3 DNA follows: TGTGCCAGCAGTGAGGGAGCCCGACAGGTAGGCCGAGAGACCCAGTACTTC. The chain recombines TRBV6-1 with TRBJ2-5, with D possibly matching TRBD1 (6 bases). The V gene lost 3 bases and the J gene lost 4 bases, with 21 bases spanning the gap. This CDR3 spans 17 amino acids. Germline V gene lookup returns CDR1 MNHNS and CDR2 SASEGT.

This clone was detected only a few times. The gene calls are TRBV11-1 and TRBJ1-4; perhaps TRBD1 as D (6 bases). The germline CDR1 and CDR2 sequences are SGHAT and FQDESV (reference sequence). The CDR3 extends over 14 amino acids. V was cut by 4 bases and J by 10 bases, with 16 bases left in between. In nucleotides, the CDR3 is TGTGCCAGCAGCTATCCGGGGATAGGGGGAAAACTGTTTTTT. It specifies CASSYPGIGGKLFF.

The chain recombines TRBV6-1 with TRBJ1-5, with a tentative D call TRBD1 (5 bases). CDR1 MNHNS and CDR2 SASEGT come from the germline V gene. V lost 3 bases to trimming and J lost 8 bases, with 14 bases between them. The CDR3 loop spans 14 amino acids. CDR3 in amino acids: CASSDPQGRKPQHF. The CDR3 DNA sequence: TGTGCCAGCAGTGATCCCCAGGGTCGTAAGCCCCAGCATTTT.

The rearrangement uses TRBV6-1 and TRBJ1-1; maybe TRBD1 (5 bases). Germline CDR1 is MNHNS and CDR2 is SASEGT. The CDR3 spans 15 residues. Trimming shortened V by 1 base and J by 4 bases, and 13 bases separated the two germline ends. CDR3 sequence reads: CASSEGQGLSTEAFF. CDR3 nucleotides: TGTGCCAGCAGTGAAGGGCAGGGTTTGAGCACTGAAGCTTTCTTT.

This clone was seen a handful of times. The CDR3 here is CASSKREVTGELFF. CDR3 bases: TGTGCCAGCAGTAAACGGGAGGTCACCGGGGAGCTGTTTTTT. The genes are TRBV6-5 and TRBJ2-2; 7 positions match TRBD2. The germline V gene encodes CDR1 MNHEY and CDR2 SVGAGI. CDR3 length: 14 residues. The ends lost 5 bases at V and 4 bases at J; junction bases unmatched: 4.

The chain recombines TRBV7-9 with TRBJ2-5; D perhaps matches TRBD2 (5 bases). CDR3 length: 15 residues. The ends were cut back, 1 base at V and 5 bases at J, with 14 bases in the middle. Germline V gene lookup returns CDR1 SEHNR and CDR2 FQNEAQ (reference sequence). Here the CDR3 reads CASSLEVEETETQYF. CDR3 DNA: TGTGCCAGCAGCTTAGAGGTGGAGGAGACGGAGACCCAGTACTTC.

The V call is TRBV9, the J call TRBJ1-4; D may be TRBD1 (5 bases). The germline V and J ends were trimmed by 4 bases and 0 bases, with 13 bases remaining between them. CDR3 length: 16 residues. CDR1 and CDR2 from the germline V gene are SGDLS and YYNGEE. CDR3 sequence (DNA): TGTGCCAGCAGCTTCGGACAATACGCAACTAATGAAAAACTGTTTTTT. Residues: CASSFGQYATNEKLFF.

The chain couples TRBV19 to TRBJ1-2; 7 nucleotides match TRBD1. The CDR3 covers 14 residues. Unmatched junction bases numbered 13, after V lost 7 bases and J lost 8 bases. Germline loops: CDR1 LNHDA, CDR2 SQIVND (reference sequence). CDR3 bases: TGTGCCAGTACCGCCCTGAGGGCAGGGGGAGGCTACACCTTC. It translates to CASTALRAGGGYTF. Full variable domain (missing parts from reference TRBV19 and TRBJ1-2): DGGITQSPKYLFRKEGQNVTLSCEQNLNHDAMYWYRQDPGQGLRLIYYSQIVNDFQKGDIAEGYSVSREKKESFPLTVTSAQKNPTAFYLCASTALRAGGGYTFGSGTRLTVV.

The V gene is TRBV18, the J gene TRBJ2-6; D is ambiguous. CDR3 length equals 13 residues. The V end lost 7 bases, the J end lost 0 bases, and 4 bases lay between the germline ends. The germline V gene encodes CDR1 KGHSH and CDR2 LQKENI. CDR3 sequence reads: CASFISGANVLTF. The CDR3, as DNA: TGTGCCAGCTTTATCTCTGGGGCCAACGTCCTGACTTTC.

The chain carries TRBV5-8 and TRBJ1-2, with D uncertain. Trimming shortened V by 0 bases and J by 3 bases, and 12 bases separated the two germline ends. The germline gives CDR1 SGHTS, CDR2 YDEGEE. This CDR3 has 15 residues. The CDR3 loop is CASSLGTRRDYGYTF. The DNA for the CDR3 is TGTGCCAGCAGCTTGGGTACCCGTCGGGACTATGGCTACACCTTC.

This clone has more than one count but fewer than ten. CDR3 nucleotides: TGCGCCAGCAGCTTGGCACCGGTAGCGGGGGGGCGCAATGAGCAGTTCTTC. It encodes CASSLAPVAGGRNEQFF. The chain is built from TRBV5-1 and TRBJ2-1; 11 nucleotides match TRBD2. CDR1 and CDR2 from the germline V gene are SGHRS and YFSETQ. V trimming: 0 bases; J trimming: 6 bases; junction bases outside the gene matches: 8. CDR3 length: 17 residues.

This clone was detected only once. The chain couples TRBV19 to TRBJ1-1; D is unresolved. Germline-derived CDR1 and CDR2 are LNHDA and SQIVND (reference sequence). V shed 11 bases and J shed 6 bases, with 19 bases lying between them. The CDR3 spans 13 residues. The CDR3 region has the DNA TGTGCCGTTCGCCTCGGGAGTCTGGCTGAAGCTTTCTTT. Amino acids: CAVRLGSLAEAFF.

The CDR3 region has the DNA TGTGCCAGCAGCTCCGGACAGGGGGTCGAATACTATGGCTACACCTTC. It codes for CASSSGQGVEYYGYTF. The rearrangement uses TRBV13 and TRBJ1-2; 10 bases fit TRBD1. This CDR3 spans 16 amino acids. The J segment lost 3 bases and the V segment lost 4 bases, leaving 8 bases of the junction unmatched. CDR1 and CDR2 (germline): PRHDT, FYEKMQ (reference sequence). The variable domain in full, completed from reference TRBV13 and TRBJ1-2, reads AAGVIQSPRHLIKEKRETATLKCYPIPRHDTVYWYQQGPGQDPQFLISFYEKMQSDKGSIPDRFSAQQFSDYHSELNMSSLELGDSALYFCASSSGQGVEYYGYTFGSGTRLTVV.